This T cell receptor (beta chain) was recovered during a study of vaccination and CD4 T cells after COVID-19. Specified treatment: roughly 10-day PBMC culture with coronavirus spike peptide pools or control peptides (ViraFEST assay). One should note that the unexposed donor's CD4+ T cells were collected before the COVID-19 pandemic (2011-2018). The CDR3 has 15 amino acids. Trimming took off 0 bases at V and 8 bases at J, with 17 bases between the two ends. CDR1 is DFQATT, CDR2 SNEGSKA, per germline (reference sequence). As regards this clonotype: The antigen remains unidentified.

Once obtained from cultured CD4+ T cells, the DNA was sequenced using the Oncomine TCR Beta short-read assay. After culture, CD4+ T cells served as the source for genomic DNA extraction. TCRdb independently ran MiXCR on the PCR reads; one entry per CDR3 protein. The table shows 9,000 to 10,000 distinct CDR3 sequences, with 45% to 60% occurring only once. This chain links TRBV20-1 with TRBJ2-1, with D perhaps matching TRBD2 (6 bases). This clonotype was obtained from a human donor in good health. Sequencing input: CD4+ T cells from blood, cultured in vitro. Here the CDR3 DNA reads TGCAGTGCTAGAGATTGGGCAGGGACTGGCCATGAGCAGTTCTTC. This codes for CSARDWAGTGHEQFF.